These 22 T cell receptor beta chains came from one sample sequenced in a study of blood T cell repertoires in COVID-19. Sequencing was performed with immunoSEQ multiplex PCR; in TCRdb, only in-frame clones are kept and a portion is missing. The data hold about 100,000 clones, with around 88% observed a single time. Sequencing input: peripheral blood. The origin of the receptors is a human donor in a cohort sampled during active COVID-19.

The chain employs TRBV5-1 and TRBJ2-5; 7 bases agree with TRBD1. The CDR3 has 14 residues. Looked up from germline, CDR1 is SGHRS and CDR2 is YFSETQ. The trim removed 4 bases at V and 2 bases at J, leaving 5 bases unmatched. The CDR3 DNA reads TGCGCCAGCAGCATGGGGACAGCTCAAGAGACCCAGTACTTC. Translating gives CASSMGTAQETQYF.

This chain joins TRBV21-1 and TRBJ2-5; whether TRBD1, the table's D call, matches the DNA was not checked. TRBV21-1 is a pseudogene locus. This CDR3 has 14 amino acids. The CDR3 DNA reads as TGTGCCAGCAGCTACTCACAGGGGAAAGAGACCCAGTACTTC. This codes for CASSYSQGKETQYF.

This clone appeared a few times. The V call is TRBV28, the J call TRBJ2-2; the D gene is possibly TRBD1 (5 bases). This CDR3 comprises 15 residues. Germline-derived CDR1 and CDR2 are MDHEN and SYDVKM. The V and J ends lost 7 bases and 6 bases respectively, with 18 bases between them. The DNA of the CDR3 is TGTGCCAGCAATTCGCAGGGCCGGCGGCCCGGGGAGCTGTTTTTT. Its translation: CASNSQGRRPGELFF.

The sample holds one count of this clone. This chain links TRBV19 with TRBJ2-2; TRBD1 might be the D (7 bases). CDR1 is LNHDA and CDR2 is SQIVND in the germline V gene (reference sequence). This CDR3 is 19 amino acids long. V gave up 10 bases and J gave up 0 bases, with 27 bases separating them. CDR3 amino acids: CATNMKGGPGTANTGELFF. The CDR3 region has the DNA TGTGCCACAAATATGAAGGGAGGCCCCGGGACAGCGAACACCGGGGAGCTGTTTTTT.

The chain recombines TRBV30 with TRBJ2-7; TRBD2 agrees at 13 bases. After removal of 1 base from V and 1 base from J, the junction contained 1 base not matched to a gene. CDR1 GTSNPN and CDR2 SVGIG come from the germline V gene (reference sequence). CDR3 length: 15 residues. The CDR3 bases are TGTGCCTGGAGTGGGGGACTAGCGGGGTCCTACGAGCAGTACTTC. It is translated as CAWSGGLAGSYEQYF.

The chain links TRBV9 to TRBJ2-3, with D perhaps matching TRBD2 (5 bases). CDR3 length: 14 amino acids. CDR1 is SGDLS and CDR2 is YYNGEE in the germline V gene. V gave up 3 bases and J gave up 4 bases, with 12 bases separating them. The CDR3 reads CASSAPGSADTQYF. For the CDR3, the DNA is TGTGCCAGCAGCGCCCCTGGGAGTGCAGATACGCAGTATTTT.

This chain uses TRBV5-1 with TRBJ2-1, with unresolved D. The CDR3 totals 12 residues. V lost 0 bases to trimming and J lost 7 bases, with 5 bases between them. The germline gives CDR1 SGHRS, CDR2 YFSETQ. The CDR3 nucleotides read TGCGCCAGCAGCTTGGTAGCTAATGAGCAGTTCTTC. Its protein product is CASSLVANEQFF.

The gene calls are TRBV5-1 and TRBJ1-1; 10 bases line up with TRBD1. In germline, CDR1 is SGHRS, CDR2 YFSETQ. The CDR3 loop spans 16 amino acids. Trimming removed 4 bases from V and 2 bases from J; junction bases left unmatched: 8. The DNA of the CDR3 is TGCGCCAGCAGCCTCGGGACAGGGGAGGGTAACACTGAAGCTTTCTTT. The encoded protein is CASSLGTGEGNTEAFF. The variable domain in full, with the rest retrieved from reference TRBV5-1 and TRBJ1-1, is KAGVTQTPRYLIKTRGQQVTLSCSPISGHRSVSWYQQTPGQGLQFLFEYFSETQRNKGNFPGRFSGRQFSNSRSEMNVSTLELGDSALYLCASSLGTGEGNTEAFFGQGTRLTVV.

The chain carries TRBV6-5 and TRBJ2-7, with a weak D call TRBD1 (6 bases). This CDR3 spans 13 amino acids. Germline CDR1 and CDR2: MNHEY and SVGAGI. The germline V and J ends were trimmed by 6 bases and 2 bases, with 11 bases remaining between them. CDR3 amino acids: CASRNRDTYEQYF. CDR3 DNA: TGTGCCAGCAGAAACAGGGATACCTACGAGCAGTACTTC.

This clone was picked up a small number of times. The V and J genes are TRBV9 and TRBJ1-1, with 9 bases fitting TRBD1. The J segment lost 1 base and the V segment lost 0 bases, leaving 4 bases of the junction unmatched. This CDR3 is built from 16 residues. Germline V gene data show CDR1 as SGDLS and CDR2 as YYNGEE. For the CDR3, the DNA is TGTGCCAGCAGCGTAGCCACAGGGGGCCCGAACACTGAAGCTTTCTTT. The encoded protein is CASSVATGGPNTEAFF. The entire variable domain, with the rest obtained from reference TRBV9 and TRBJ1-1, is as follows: DSGVTQTPKHLITATGQRVTLRCSPRSGDLSVYWYQQSLDQGLQFLIQYYNGEERAKGNILERFSAQQFPDLHSELNLSSLELGDSALYFCASSVATGGPNTEAFFGQGTRLTVV.

The CDR3 DNA reads TGTGCCAGCAGTACTATAGCGGGAGGGCCTCACGAGCAGTACTTC. Translating gives CASSTIAGGPHEQYF. The chain is built from TRBV6-2 or TRBV6-3 and TRBJ2-7; 11 positions match TRBD2. Per the germline V gene, CDR1 is MNHEY and CDR2 is SVGEGT. V dropped 5 bases and J dropped 5; count of bases not matched to a gene: 8. The CDR3 is made up of 15 amino acids.

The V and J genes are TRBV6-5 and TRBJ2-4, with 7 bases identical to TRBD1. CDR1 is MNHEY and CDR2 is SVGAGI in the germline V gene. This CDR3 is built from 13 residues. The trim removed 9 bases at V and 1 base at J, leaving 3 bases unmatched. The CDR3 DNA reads TGTGCCAGTACGACAGGGGCCAAAAACATTCAGTACTTC. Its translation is CASTTGAKNIQYF.

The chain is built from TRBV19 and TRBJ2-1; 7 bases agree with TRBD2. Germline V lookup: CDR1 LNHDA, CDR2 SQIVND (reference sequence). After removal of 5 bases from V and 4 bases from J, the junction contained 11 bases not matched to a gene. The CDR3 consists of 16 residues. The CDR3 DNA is TGTGCCAGTAGTTCGGGCGGGAGTGGGAGTTACAATGAGCAGTTCTTC. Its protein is CASSSGGSGSYNEQFF.

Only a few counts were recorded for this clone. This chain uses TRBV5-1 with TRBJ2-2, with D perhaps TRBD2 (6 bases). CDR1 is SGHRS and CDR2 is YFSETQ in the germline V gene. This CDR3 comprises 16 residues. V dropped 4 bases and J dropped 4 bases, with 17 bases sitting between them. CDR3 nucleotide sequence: TGCGCCAGCAGCCCCTTGGGGCGGGGCGCCACCGGGGAGCTGTTTTTT. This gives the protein CASSPLGRGATGELFF.

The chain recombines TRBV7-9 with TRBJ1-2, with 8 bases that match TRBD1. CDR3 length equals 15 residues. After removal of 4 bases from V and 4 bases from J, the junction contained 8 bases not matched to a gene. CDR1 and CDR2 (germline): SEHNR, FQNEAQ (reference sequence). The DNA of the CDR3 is TGTGCCAGCAGCTCTCAGGACAGGGCAGGCTATGGCTACACCTTC. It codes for CASSSQDRAGYGYTF.

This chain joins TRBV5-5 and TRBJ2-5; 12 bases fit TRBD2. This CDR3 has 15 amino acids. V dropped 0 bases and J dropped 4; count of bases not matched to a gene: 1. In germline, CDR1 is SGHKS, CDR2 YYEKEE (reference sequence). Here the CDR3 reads CASSLGLAGAETQYF. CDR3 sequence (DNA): TGTGCCAGCAGCTTGGGACTAGCGGGAGCAGAGACCCAGTACTTC. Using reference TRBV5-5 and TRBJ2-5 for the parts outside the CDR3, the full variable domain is DAGVTQSPTHLIKTRGQQVTLRCSPISGHKSVSWYQQVLGQGPQFIFQYYEKEERGRGNFPDRFSARQFPNYSSELNVNALLLGDSALYLCASSLGLAGAETQYFGPGTRLLVL.

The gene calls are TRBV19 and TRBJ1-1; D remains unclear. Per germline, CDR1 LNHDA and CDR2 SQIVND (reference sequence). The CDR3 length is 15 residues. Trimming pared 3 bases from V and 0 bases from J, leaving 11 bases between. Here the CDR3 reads CASSMFEGMNTEAFF. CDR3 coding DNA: TGTGCCAGTAGTATGTTCGAGGGCATGAACACTGAAGCTTTCTTT.

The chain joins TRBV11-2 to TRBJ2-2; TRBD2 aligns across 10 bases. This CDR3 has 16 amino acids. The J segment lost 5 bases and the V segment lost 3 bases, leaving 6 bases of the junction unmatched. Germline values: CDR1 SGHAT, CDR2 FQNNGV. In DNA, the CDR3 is TGTGCCAGCAGCTTCGCGGCTAGCGGGGGTACCGGGGAGCTGTTTTTT. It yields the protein CASSFAASGGTGELFF.

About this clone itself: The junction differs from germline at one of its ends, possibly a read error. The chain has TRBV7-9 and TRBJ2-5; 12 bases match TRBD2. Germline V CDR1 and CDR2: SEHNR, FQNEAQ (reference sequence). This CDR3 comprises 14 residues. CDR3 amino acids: CASSLAGGQETQYF. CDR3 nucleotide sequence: TGTGCCAGCAGCCTAGCGGGAGGGCAAGAGACCCAGTACTTC.

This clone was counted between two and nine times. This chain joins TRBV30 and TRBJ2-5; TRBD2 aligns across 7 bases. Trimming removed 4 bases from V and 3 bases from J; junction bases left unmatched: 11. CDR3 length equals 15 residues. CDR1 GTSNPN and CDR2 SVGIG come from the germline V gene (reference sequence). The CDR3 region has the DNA TGTGCCTGGACCAACCCGACCCTAGCGGAAGAGACCCAGTACTTC. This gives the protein CAWTNPTLAEETQYF.

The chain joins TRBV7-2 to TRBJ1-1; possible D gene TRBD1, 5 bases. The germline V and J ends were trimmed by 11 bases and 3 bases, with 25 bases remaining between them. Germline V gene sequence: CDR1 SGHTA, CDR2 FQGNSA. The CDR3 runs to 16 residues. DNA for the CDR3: TGTGCCCAGCGCGGGGGAGGGGCCGGTTTGTACACTGAAGCTTTCTTT. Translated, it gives CAQRGGGAGLYTEAFF.

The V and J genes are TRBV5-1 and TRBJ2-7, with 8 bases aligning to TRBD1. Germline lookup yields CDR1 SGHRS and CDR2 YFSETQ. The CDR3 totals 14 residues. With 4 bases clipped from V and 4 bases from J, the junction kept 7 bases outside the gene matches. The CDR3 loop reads CASSGGQARYEQYF. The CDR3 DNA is TGCGCCAGCAGCGGGGGACAGGCCAGGTACGAGCAGTACTTC.